The 9 T cell receptor beta chains given below trace back to one sample, sequenced in a study of ipilimumab plus nivolumab after autologous stem cell transplantation. Sequencing used immunoSEQ multiplex PCR; TCRdb keeps in-frame clones, though not all of them. The sample yields about 13,000 clones, around 73% seen once. This material consisted of PBMCs, taken in a trial of ipilimumab plus nivolumab as post-transplant consolidation. All receptors come from a male donor with diffuse large B-cell lymphoma.

On this clone: One end of the junction does not line up with germline, which may come from a read error. The chain is built from TRBV7-7 and TRBJ2-3; 10 positions match TRBD2. CDR3 length: 15 amino acids. The germline V gene encodes CDR1 SSHAT and CDR2 FNYEAQ (reference sequence). Here the CDR3 reads CASSFGLADTDTQYF. In nucleotides, the CDR3 is TGTGCTAGCAGCTTTGGACTAGCGGACACAGATACGCAGTATTTT.

This clone was seen just once. This chain connects TRBV7-6 to TRBJ2-3; 14 nucleotides line up with TRBD2. Germline assignment: CDR1 SGHVS and CDR2 FNYEAQ. This CDR3 is built from 19 residues. J gave up 0 bases and V 2 bases, and 7 bases lay outside the gene matches. The CDR3 sequence: CASSLSGTSGGPSTDTQYF. The CDR3 DNA follows: TGTGCCAGCAGCTTATCCGGGACTAGCGGGGGCCCTAGCACAGATACGCAGTATTTT. The complete variable domain, with remaining parts taken from reference TRBV7-6 and TRBJ2-3, reads GAGVSQSPRYKVTKRGQDVALRCDPISGHVSLYWYRQALGQGPEFLTYFNYEAQQDKSGLPNDRFSAERPEGSISTLTIQRTEQRDSAMYRCASSLSGTSGGPSTDTQYFGPGTRLTVL.

The gene calls are TRBV4-2 and TRBJ1-1, with 7 bases that match TRBD1. Per the germline V gene, CDR1 is LGHNA and CDR2 is YNFKEQ. With 3 bases clipped from V and 1 base from J, the junction kept 5 bases outside the gene matches. The CDR3 has 15 residues. The CDR3 nucleotides read TGTGCCAGCAGCCAGAAAGACAGGGCGAACACTGAAGCTTTCTTT. It is translated as CASSQKDRANTEAFF.

This clone occurred a few times. This rearrangement joins TRBV6-5 to TRBJ2-2; no reliable D call. V dropped 0 bases and J dropped 3 bases, with 2 bases sitting between them. CDR1 and CDR2 from the germline V gene are MNHEY and SVGAGI. This CDR3 spans 13 amino acids. CDR3 sequence reads: CASSYSYTGELFF. CDR3 DNA sequence: TGTGCCAGCAGTTACTCCTACACCGGGGAGCTGTTTTTT.

The chain is built from TRBV15 and TRBJ2-3, with TRBD2 identical over 9 bases. CDR3 length: 17 amino acids. The V segment lost 3 bases and the J segment 4 bases; nucleotides outside the gene matches: 11. Germline CDR1 and CDR2: LNHNV and YYDKDF (reference sequence). The CDR3 DNA follows: TGTGCCACCAGCAGGGGAGGTGGCAGCGGGAGGTCAGATACGCAGTATTTT. This sequence encodes CATSRGGGSGRSDTQYF.

The chain couples TRBV9 to TRBJ2-2, with TRBD2 matching 10 bases. V lost 3 bases to trimming and J lost 5 bases; unmatched junction nucleotides: 7. CDR1 and CDR2 from the germline V gene are SGDLS and YYNGEE. The CDR3 sequence is 16 residues long. This chain's CDR3 is CASSEKRGGRTGELFF. The CDR3 DNA sequence: TGTGCCAGCAGCGAGAAGCGGGGGGGCCGTACCGGGGAGCTGTTTTTT.

The gene calls are TRBV7-6 and TRBJ2-2; D is uncertain. V dropped 0 bases and J dropped 5 bases, with 10 bases sitting between them. The V gene's germline CDR1 is SGHVS and CDR2 FNYEAQ. This CDR3 region has 15 residues. CDR3 region: CASSLALEKTGELFF. CDR3 DNA: TGTGCCAGCAGCTTAGCGCTTGAAAAGACCGGGGAGCTGTTTTTT.

The chain carries TRBV9 and TRBJ1-1; D possibly corresponds to TRBD1 (6 bases). The CDR3 runs 15 residues. The ends were cut back, 2 bases at V and 1 base at J, with 12 bases in the middle. Germline V gives CDR1 SGDLS, CDR2 YYNGEE. The CDR3 DNA reads as TGTGCCAGCAGCGTGAGGGGGAATGAGAACACTGAAGCTTTCTTT. It codes for CASSVRGNENTEAFF.

V and J are TRBV9 and TRBJ1-2, with 10 bases identical to TRBD1. Trimming cost V 0 bases and J 6 bases; bases outside gene matches: 2. Germline V CDR1 and CDR2: SGDLS, YYNGEE. The CDR3 spans 14 residues. CDR3 in amino acids: CASSVGQGAHGYTF. The CDR3 DNA reads TGTGCCAGCAGCGTAGGACAGGGGGCCCATGGCTACACCTTC.